One and the same sample provided the 29 T cell receptor beta chains below, sequenced in a study of blood T cell repertoires in COVID-19. Profiled with immunoSEQ multiplex PCR; TCRdb holds only in-frame clones, not every one. Of under 200,000 clones in the sample, 65% to 90% were seen once. Source material: peripheral blood. All receptors derive from a human donor in a cohort sampled during active COVID-19.

The gene calls are TRBV18 and TRBJ1-5; 7 bases map to TRBD1. Germline V gives CDR1 KGHSH, CDR2 LQKENI. CDR3 length equals 15 residues. The V and J ends lost 2 bases and 4 bases, in that order; junction bases with no gene match: 5. The chain's CDR3 is CASSPLGQNNQPQHF. The CDR3 bases are TGTGCCAGCTCACCATTGGGACAGAATAATCAGCCCCAGCATTTT.

V gene TRBV4-1 combines with J gene TRBJ1-6, with D maybe TRBD1 (5 bases). The germline V and J ends were trimmed by 0 bases and 6 bases, with 12 bases remaining between them. The CDR3 is made up of 16 amino acids. Germline V gene lookup returns CDR1 MGHRA and CDR2 YSYEKL. CDR3 in amino acids: CASSQEDGTLNSPLHF. For the CDR3, the DNA is TGCGCCAGCAGCCAAGAAGACGGGACTCTTAATTCACCCCTCCACTTT.

The chain has TRBV18 and TRBJ1-4; 7 bases are shared with TRBD1. The junction had 4 bases not matched to a gene; V was cut back by 6 bases and J by 3 bases. Per germline, CDR1 KGHSH and CDR2 LQKENI. The CDR3 extends over 14 amino acids. The DNA of the CDR3 is TGTGCCAGCTCGCCGGGACAGCCTAATGAAAAACTGTTTTTT. Protein: CASSPGQPNEKLFF.

The J gene is TRBJ1-2, the V gene TRBV4-2; D possibly corresponds to TRBD1 (5 bases). Trimming stripped 4 bases from V and 2 bases from J, with 8 bases between. This CDR3 has 13 residues. From germline, CDR1 is LGHNA and CDR2 YNFKEQ. Here the CDR3 reads CASSPRTNYGYTF. The CDR3 DNA follows: TGTGCCAGCAGCCCCCGGACAAACTATGGCTACACCTTC.

The V gene is TRBV6-5, the J gene TRBJ1-5; D perhaps matches TRBD1 (5 bases). Germline CDR1 MNHEY, CDR2 SVGAGI. The CDR3 has 14 amino acids. Trimming took 5 bases from V and 6 from J, leaving 14 bases between them. CDR3 loop: CASSPSTGFQPQHF. CDR3 bases: TGTGCCAGCAGTCCCTCCACAGGATTTCAGCCCCAGCATTTT.

V gene TRBV28 combines with J gene TRBJ1-2; TRBD1 aligns across 11 bases. CDR3 length: 16 amino acids. V gave up 1 base and J gave up 4 bases; unmatched junction bases: 5. Germline-derived CDR1 and CDR2 are MDHEN and SYDVKM. CDR3 DNA sequence: TGTGCCAGCAGTTTATCCCCGGACAGGGGGCCCTATGGCTACACCTTC. Translated: CASSLSPDRGPYGYTF.

The J gene is TRBJ1-1, the V gene TRBV19; 9 nucleotides line up with TRBD1. The junction had 5 bases not matched to a gene; V was cut back by 8 bases and J by 1 base. Germline CDR1 reads LNHDA; CDR2 reads SQIVND (reference sequence). This CDR3 has 14 residues. The CDR3 nucleotides read TGTGCCAGTGGCCCGACAGGGGGGAACACTGAAGCTTTCTTT. Its translation: CASGPTGGNTEAFF.

This clone was counted only a few times. CDR3 residues: CASSTRDRVHGYTF. The CDR3 DNA follows: TGTGCCAGCAGCACCCGGGACAGGGTACATGGCTACACCTTC. This sequence joins TRBV9 and TRBJ1-2; 9 bases align to TRBD1. Germline V gene sequence: CDR1 SGDLS, CDR2 YYNGEE. The CDR3 consists of 14 residues. V was pared by 4 bases and J by 6 bases, with 7 bases of the junction left unmatched.

The chain combines TRBV18 with TRBJ1-5; TRBD1 agrees at 8 bases. There are 17 residues in the CDR3. Germline values: CDR1 KGHSH, CDR2 LQKENI. J was trimmed by 3 bases and V by 3 bases; bases with no gene match: 10. CDR3 coding DNA: TGTGCCAGCTCACCGATGGGAGGACAGGGTATCAATCAGCCCCAGCATTTT. It translates to CASSPMGGQGINQPQHF.

This chain joins TRBV28 and TRBJ2-7, with D possibly being TRBD1 (6 bases). Germline lookup yields CDR1 MDHEN and CDR2 SYDVKM. This CDR3 contains 13 residues. Trimming removed 4 bases from V and 7 bases from J, with 14 bases in between. The CDR3 protein is CASSSGVRGEQYF. Here the CDR3 DNA reads TGTGCCAGCAGTTCAGGGGTCCGAGGGGAGCAGTACTTC.

This clone occurred a few times. This chain connects TRBV2 to TRBJ1-2; 9 nucleotides agree with TRBD1. The V gene end was trimmed by 5 bases and the J gene end by 6 bases; junction bases not matched to a gene: 4. The CDR3 spans 13 residues. CDR1 and CDR2 (germline): SNHLY, FYNNEI. CDR3 amino acids: CASSTDRGNGYTF. CDR3 nucleotide sequence: TGTGCCAGCAGTACGGACAGGGGAAATGGCTACACCTTC.

The gene calls are TRBV7-3 and TRBJ2-1; the match to TRBD1 covers 8 bases. V shed 4 bases, J shed 3 bases, and the junction held 8 bases outside the gene matches. Germline assignment: CDR1 SGHTA and CDR2 FQGTGA. This CDR3 is 16 amino acids long. The CDR3 spells CASSSKDRVVYNEQFF. The CDR3 nucleotides are TGTGCCAGCAGCTCCAAGGACAGGGTCGTCTACAATGAGCAGTTCTTC.

This sequence joins TRBV11-2 and TRBJ1-6, with 7 bases identical to TRBD1. Per the germline V gene, CDR1 is SGHAT and CDR2 is FQNNGV. Trimming at V came to 2 bases and at J to 10 bases, leaving 5 bases not matched to a gene. The CDR3 contains 14 residues. The CDR3: CASSLYGQVSPLHF. Here the CDR3 DNA reads TGTGCCAGCAGCTTATACGGACAGGTCTCACCCCTCCACTTT.

The rearrangement joins TRBV7-9 to TRBJ2-7; TRBD2 matches at 11 bases. This CDR3 is built from 16 residues. Germline CDR1 is SEHNR and CDR2 is FQNEAQ (reference sequence). V lost 1 base to trimming and J lost 5 bases; unmatched junction nucleotides: 7. In DNA, the CDR3 is TGTGCCAGCAGCTTAGAATCTAGCGGGAGGCCCCACGAGCAGTACTTC. The encoded protein is CASSLESSGRPHEQYF.

This clone was seen once. The rearrangement joins TRBV2 to TRBJ2-7; 8 bases are shared with TRBD2. CDR1 is SNHLY and CDR2 is FYNNEI in the germline V gene. V shed 7 bases and J 9 bases; nucleotides not matched to a gene: 23. This CDR3 contains 17 residues. CDR3 residues: CASTGIGTGLAPGLQYF. DNA of the CDR3: TGTGCCAGCACTGGGATCGGTACTGGACTAGCCCCAGGTTTGCAGTACTTC.

This clone was detected a few times. The rearrangement uses TRBV7-3 and TRBJ1-6, with unresolved D. Germline V CDR1 and CDR2: SGHTA, FQGTGA. Trimming removed 6 bases from V and 0 bases from J, with 9 bases in between. This CDR3 region has 15 residues. The DNA for the CDR3 is TGTGCCAGCAGTCCCTTTATCTCCTATAATTCACCCCTCCACTTT. Amino acid sequence: CASSPFISYNSPLHF.

V usage is TRBV7-6 and J usage is TRBJ1-3; D is unresolved. The germline gives CDR1 SGHVS, CDR2 FNYEAQ. The CDR3 sequence is 15 residues long. Trimming shortened V by 5 bases and J by 0 bases, and 11 bases separated the two germline ends. As DNA, the CDR3 is TGTGCCAGCAGCGCGTTGGAGGGCTCTGGAAACACCATATATTTT. The encoded protein is CASSALEGSGNTIYF.

Comments on this clone: The junction departs from germline at one end; a sequencing error may be responsible. V usage is TRBV7-7 and J usage is TRBJ2-5, with D possibly matching TRBD2 (7 bases). Germline V gene lookup returns CDR1 SSHAT and CDR2 FNYEAQ (reference sequence). The CDR3 has 15 residues. The CDR3: CASSTSRGAGETQYF. Written as DNA, the CDR3 is TGTGCTAGCAGCACCTCACGGGGGGCCGGAGAGACCCAGTACTTC.

V and J are TRBV18 and TRBJ2-7, with 9 bases identical to TRBD2. This CDR3 spans 16 amino acids. V was clipped by 3 bases and J by 0 bases; unmatched bases: 6. CDR1 and CDR2 from the germline V gene are KGHSH and LQKENI. The chain's CDR3 is CASSPRGLASSYEQYF. DNA of the CDR3: TGTGCCAGCTCACCCAGGGGACTAGCCAGCTCCTACGAGCAGTACTTC.

The chain couples TRBV18 to TRBJ2-7, with 9 bases aligning to TRBD1. The CDR3 covers 15 residues. The germline V gene has CDR1 KGHSH and CDR2 LQKENI. Trimming removed 6 bases from V and 4 bases from J; junction bases left unmatched: 10. CDR3 in amino acids: CASSRTGQGQYEQYF. The CDR3 DNA sequence: TGTGCCAGCTCGCGCACGGGACAGGGACAATACGAGCAGTACTTC.

The chain links TRBV4-3 to TRBJ2-1; TRBD1 agrees at 10 bases. With V trimmed by 0 bases and J by 10 bases, 9 bases remained unmatched. The length of the CDR3 is 16 residues. Germline-derived CDR1 and CDR2 are LGHNA and YSLEER. The CDR3, as DNA: TGCGCCAGCAGCCAAGAGCGGACAGGGGGGATCGGGGAGCAGTTCTTC. Protein: CASSQERTGGIGEQFF.

The rearrangement links TRBV9 to TRBJ2-5; TRBD2 aligns across 8 bases. After removal of 0 bases from V and 4 bases from J, the junction contained 5 bases not matched to a gene. The CDR3 sequence is 15 residues long. Germline loops: CDR1 SGDLS, CDR2 YYNGEE. Written as DNA, the CDR3 is TGTGCCAGCAGCGTAGCGGGAGGGCCCGGAGAGACCCAGTACTTC. Amino acid sequence: CASSVAGGPGETQYF. The full variable domain, in which reference TRBV9 and TRBJ2-5 provide the parts outside the CDR3, is DSGVTQTPKHLITATGQRVTLRCSPRSGDLSVYWYQQSLDQGLQFLIQYYNGEERAKGNILERFSAQQFPDLHSELNLSSLELGDSALYFCASSVAGGPGETQYFGPGTRLLVL.

This chain connects TRBV4-3 to TRBJ2-7, with D perhaps matching TRBD1 (5 bases). V shed 0 bases and J shed 3 bases, with 15 bases lying between them. Germline-derived CDR1 and CDR2 are LGHNA and YSLEER. This CDR3 has 16 residues. CDR3 in amino acids: CASSQEGSGKLYEQYF. CDR3 DNA sequence: TGCGCCAGCAGCCAAGAAGGGTCAGGGAAGCTCTACGAGCAGTACTTC.

The chain links TRBV28 to TRBJ2-7; TRBD2 agrees at 9 bases. Germline V gives CDR1 MDHEN, CDR2 SYDVKM. This CDR3 is built from 14 residues. With 4 bases clipped from V and 2 bases from J, the junction kept 3 bases outside the gene matches. In nucleotides, the CDR3 is TGTGCCAGCAGTTCGGGACTAGCCCCCTACGAGCAGTACTTC. Translation gives CASSSGLAPYEQYF. Full variable domain (missing parts from reference TRBV28 and TRBJ2-7): DVKVTQSSRYLVKRTGEKVFLECVQDMDHENMFWYRQDPGLGLRLIYFSYDVKMKEKGDIPEGYSVSREKKERFSLILESASTNQTSMYLCASSSGLAPYEQYFGPGTRLTVT.

The V gene is TRBV5-4, the J gene TRBJ2-5, with TRBD1 matching over 9 bases. CDR1 is SGHNT and CDR2 is YYREEE in the germline V gene (reference sequence). The J segment lost 5 bases and the V segment lost 4 bases, leaving 6 bases of the junction unmatched. This CDR3 is built from 14 residues. This chain's CDR3 is CASSPGQGTETQYF. CDR3 nucleotides: TGTGCCAGCAGCCCTGGACAGGGGACCGAGACCCAGTACTTC. The full variable domain, completed using reference TRBV5-4 and TRBJ2-5, is ETGVTQSPTHLIKTRGQQVTLRCSSQSGHNTVSWYQQALGQGPQFIFQYYREEENGRGNFPPRFSGLQFPNYSSELNVNALELDDSALYLCASSPGQGTETQYFGPGTRLLVL.

V gene TRBV6-5 combines with J gene TRBJ2-3, with TRBD2 identical over 12 bases. Per germline, CDR1 MNHEY and CDR2 SVGAGI. The V gene end was trimmed by 5 bases and the J gene end by 7 bases; junction bases not matched to a gene: 7. The CDR3 loop spans 15 amino acids. The CDR3 region is CASSLAGGRDHTQYF. CDR3 DNA sequence: TGTGCCAGCAGTCTAGCGGGGGGGCGCGATCATACGCAGTATTTT.

This chain connects TRBV7-9 to TRBJ2-7; no definite D call. V lost 11 bases, J lost 4 bases, and 12 bases lay in between. The CDR3 runs to 11 residues. Looked up from germline, CDR1 is SEHNR and CDR2 is FQNEAQ (reference sequence). The CDR3 DNA follows: TGTGCCGTGGGCCAGAGTTACGAGCAGTACTTC. It specifies CAVGQSYEQYF.

A word on this clone: This sample also contains other DNA sequences that code for the same CDR3. The chain has TRBV11-2 and TRBJ2-7; 12 bases agree with TRBD2. The CDR3 runs to 15 residues. CDR1 and CDR2 from the germline V gene are SGHAT and FQNNGV. V shed 9 bases and J 4 bases; nucleotides not matched to a gene: 10. As DNA, the CDR3 is TGTGCCAGTACCCCAACTAGCGGGGGGAGGTACGAGCAGTACTTC. Translation: CASTPTSGGRYEQYF.

This clone was counted only a few times. The chain uses TRBV28 and TRBJ1-4; D is perhaps TRBD1 (6 bases). The germline V gene encodes CDR1 MDHEN and CDR2 SYDVKM. There are 17 residues in the CDR3. V dropped 4 bases and J dropped 5 bases, with 20 bases sitting between them. CDR3 DNA sequence: TGTGCCAGCAGTTCACGCAGGGGCCTTACTATAAATGAAAAACTGTTTTTT. As protein: CASSSRRGLTINEKLFF.